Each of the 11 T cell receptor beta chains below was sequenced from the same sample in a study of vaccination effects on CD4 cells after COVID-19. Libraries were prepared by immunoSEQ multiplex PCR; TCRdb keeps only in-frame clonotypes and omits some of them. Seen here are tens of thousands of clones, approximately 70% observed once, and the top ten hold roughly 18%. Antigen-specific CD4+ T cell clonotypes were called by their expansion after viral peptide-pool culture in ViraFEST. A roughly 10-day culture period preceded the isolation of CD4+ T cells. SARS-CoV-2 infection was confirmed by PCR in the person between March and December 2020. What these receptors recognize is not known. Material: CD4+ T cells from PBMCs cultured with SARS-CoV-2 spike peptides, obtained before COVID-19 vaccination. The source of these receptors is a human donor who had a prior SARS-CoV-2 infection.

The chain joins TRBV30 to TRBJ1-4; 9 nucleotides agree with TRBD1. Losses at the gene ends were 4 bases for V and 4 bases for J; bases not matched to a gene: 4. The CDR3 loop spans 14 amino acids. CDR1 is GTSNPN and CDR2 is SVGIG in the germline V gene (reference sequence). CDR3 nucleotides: TGTGCCTGGACCCGGGACAGGGATAATGAAAAACTGTTTTTT. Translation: CAWTRDRDNEKLFF.

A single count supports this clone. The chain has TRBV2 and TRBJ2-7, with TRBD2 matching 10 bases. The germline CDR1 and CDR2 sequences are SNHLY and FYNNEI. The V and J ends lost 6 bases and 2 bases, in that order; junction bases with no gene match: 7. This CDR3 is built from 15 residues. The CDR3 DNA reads TGTGCCAGCAGGGAACTAGCGGGGACTCCCTACGAGCAGTACTTC. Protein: CASRELAGTPYEQYF. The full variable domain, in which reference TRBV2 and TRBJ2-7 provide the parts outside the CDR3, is EPEVTQTPSHQVTQMGQEVILRCVPISNHLYFYWYRQILGQKVEFLVSFYNNEISEKSEIFDDQFSVERPDGSNFTLKIRSTKLEDSAMYFCASRELAGTPYEQYFGPGTRLTVT.

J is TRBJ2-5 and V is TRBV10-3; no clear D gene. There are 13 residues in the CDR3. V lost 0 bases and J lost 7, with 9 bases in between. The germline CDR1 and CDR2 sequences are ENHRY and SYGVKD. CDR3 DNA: TGTGCCATCAGTGAGTCGCAGGTCGTGACCCAGTACTTC. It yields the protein CAISESQVVTQYF.

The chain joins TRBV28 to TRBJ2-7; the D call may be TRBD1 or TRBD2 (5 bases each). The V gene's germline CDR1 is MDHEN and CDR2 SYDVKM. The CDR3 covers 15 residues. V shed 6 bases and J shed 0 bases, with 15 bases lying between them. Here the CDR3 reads CASSLQSGGSYEQYF. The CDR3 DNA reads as TGTGCCAGCAGCCTACAAAGTGGGGGCTCCTACGAGCAGTACTTC.

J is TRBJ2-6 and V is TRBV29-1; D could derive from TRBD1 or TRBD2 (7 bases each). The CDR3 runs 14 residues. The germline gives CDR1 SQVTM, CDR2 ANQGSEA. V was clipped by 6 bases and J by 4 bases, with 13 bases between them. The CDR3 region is CSVQGGPGANVLTF. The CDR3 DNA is TGCAGCGTCCAGGGGGGGCCAGGGGCCAACGTCCTGACTTTC.

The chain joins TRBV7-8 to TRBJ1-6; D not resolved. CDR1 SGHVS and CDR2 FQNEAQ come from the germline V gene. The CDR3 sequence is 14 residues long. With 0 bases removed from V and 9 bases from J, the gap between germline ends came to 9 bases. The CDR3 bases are TGTGCCAGCAGCTTAGCCCTACTGCGTTCACCCCTCCACTTT. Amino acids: CASSLALLRSPLHF.

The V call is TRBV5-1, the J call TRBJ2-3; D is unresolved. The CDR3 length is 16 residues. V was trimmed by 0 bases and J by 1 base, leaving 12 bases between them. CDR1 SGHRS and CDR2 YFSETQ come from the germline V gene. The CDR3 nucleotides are TGCGCCAGCAGCTTGGTGGTAGTTGGCGGCACAGATACGCAGTATTTT. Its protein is CASSLVVVGGTDTQYF.

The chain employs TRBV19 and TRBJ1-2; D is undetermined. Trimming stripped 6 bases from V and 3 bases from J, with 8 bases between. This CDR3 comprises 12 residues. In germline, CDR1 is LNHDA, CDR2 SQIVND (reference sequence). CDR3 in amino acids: CASRRDYYGYTF. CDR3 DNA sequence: TGTGCCAGTAGAAGGGATTACTATGGCTACACCTTC. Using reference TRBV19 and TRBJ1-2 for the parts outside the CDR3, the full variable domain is DGGITQSPKYLFRKEGQNVTLSCEQNLNHDAMYWYRQDPGQGLRLIYYSQIVNDFQKGDIAEGYSVSREKKESFPLTVTSAQKNPTAFYLCASRRDYYGYTFGSGTRLTVV.

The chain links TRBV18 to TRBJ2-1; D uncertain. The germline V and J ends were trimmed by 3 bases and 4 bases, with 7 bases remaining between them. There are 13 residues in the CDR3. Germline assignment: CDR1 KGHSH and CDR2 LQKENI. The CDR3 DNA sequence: TGTGCCAGCTCACCCGGATTGTACAATGAGCAGTTCTTC. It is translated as CASSPGLYNEQFF. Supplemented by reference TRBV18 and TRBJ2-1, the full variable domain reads NAGVMQNPRHLVRRRGQEARLRCSPMKGHSHVYWYRQLPEEGLKFMVYLQKENIIDESGMPKERFSAEFPKEGPSILRIQQVVRGDSAAYFCASSPGLYNEQFFGPGTRLTVL.

The CDR3 coding sequence is TGTGCCAGCAGCTTTCAAGCGGGAGGGCCCCATGAGCAGTTCTTC. It encodes CASSFQAGGPHEQFF. The V call is TRBV7-2, the J call TRBJ2-1; 10 positions match TRBD2. The CDR3 consists of 15 residues. V was clipped by 3 bases and J by 8 bases; unmatched bases: 7. The V gene's germline CDR1 is SGHTA and CDR2 FQGNSA.

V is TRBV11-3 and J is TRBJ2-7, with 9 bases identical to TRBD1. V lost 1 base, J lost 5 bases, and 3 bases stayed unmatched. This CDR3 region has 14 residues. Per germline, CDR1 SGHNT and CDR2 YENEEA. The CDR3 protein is CASSLGDRVNEQYF. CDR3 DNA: TGTGCCAGCAGCTTAGGGGACAGGGTGAACGAGCAGTACTTC.